Presented here are 21 T cell receptor beta chains from one specimen sequenced in a study of CD8 T cells in Susac syndrome. The RNA, roughly 0.5 to 1 ug, was put through reverse transcription using random hexamers. TCRdb reprocessed the immunoSEQ multiplex PCR reads via MiXCR and lists one record per CDR3 protein. Of around 300,000 distinct CDR3 sequences listed, over 75% are singletons. Sample: CD8+ T cells from PBMCs. All receptors derive from a human donor with multiple sclerosis.

The rearrangement links TRBV12-3 or TRBV12-4 to TRBJ1-5; D is perhaps TRBD1 (5 bases). The CDR3 has 14 amino acids. V lost 1 base and J lost 7, with 11 bases in between. CDR3: CASSLGIGGQPQHF. As DNA, the CDR3 is TGTGCCAGCAGTTTAGGGATCGGGGGGCAGCCCCAGCATTTT.

The chain is built from TRBV19 and TRBJ1-1; D remains ambiguous. The CDR3 has 17 amino acids. The V and J ends lost 1 base and 0 bases respectively, with 15 bases between them. Germline V CDR1 and CDR2: LNHDA, SQIVND (reference sequence). CDR3 sequence reads: CASSIGFGRAMNTEAFF. CDR3 coding DNA: TGTGCCAGTAGTATAGGGTTCGGGCGGGCCATGAACACTGAAGCTTTCTTT.

The CDR3 nucleotides read TGCAGCGCAGGGGTTAGCTCCTACAATGAGCAGTTCTTC. Protein sequence: CSAGVSSYNEQFF. The chain has TRBV29-1 and TRBJ2-1; TRBD1 is a possible D gene (6 bases). The CDR3 consists of 13 residues. The germline V gene encodes CDR1 SQVTM and CDR2 ANQGSEA. The V gene lost 7 bases and the J gene lost 0 bases, with 10 bases spanning the gap.

This chain joins TRBV19 and TRBJ2-5, with a tentative D call TRBD2 (6 bases). V was trimmed by 2 bases and J by 5 bases, leaving 9 bases between them. This CDR3 contains 13 residues. Germline V gene data show CDR1 as LNHDA and CDR2 as SQIVND (reference sequence). In nucleotides, the CDR3 is TGTGCCAGTAGTATAACTAGCTCGGAGACCCAGTACTTC. Translating it yields CASSITSSETQYF.

CDR3 region: CSGPCAGTQYF. The CDR3 nucleotides read TGCAGCGGCCCTTGTGCGGGGACCCAGTACTTC. This rearrangement joins TRBV29-1 to TRBJ2-5, with D tentatively TRBD2 (5 bases). Germline V lookup: CDR1 SQVTM, CDR2 ANQGSEA. Trimming shortened V by 7 bases and J by 7 bases, and 13 bases separated the two germline ends. This CDR3 has 11 amino acids.

The J gene is TRBJ2-1, the V gene TRBV4-3, with 7 bases fitting TRBD2. Unmatched junction bases numbered 1, after V lost 0 bases and J lost 2 bases. Germline V gene data show CDR1 as LGHNA and CDR2 as YSLEER. This CDR3 has 15 residues. The CDR3, as DNA: TGCGCCAGCAGCCAAGATGGGGGGGCCTACAATGAGCAGTTCTTC. Translation: CASSQDGGAYNEQFF.

The rearrangement joins TRBV7-9 to TRBJ2-7; 7 bases are a match to TRBD2. The CDR3 is 16 residues long. Germline loops: CDR1 SEHNR, CDR2 FQNEAQ (reference sequence). The ends lost 4 bases at V and 0 bases at J; junction bases unmatched: 9. The CDR3, as DNA: TGTGCCAGCAGCTCCCGAGGAGCTAGCGGCTCCTACGAGCAGTACTTC. It specifies CASSSRGASGSYEQYF.

CDR3 sequence (DNA): TGTGCCAGCAGCTTAGAGTCGGCTCAGAGGCCCCAGCATTTT. Translating it yields CASSLESAQRPQHF. The V and J genes are TRBV7-9 and TRBJ1-5; the D is unclear. Trimming took off 1 base at V and 9 bases at J, with 13 bases between the two ends. The germline CDR1 and CDR2 sequences are SEHNR and FQNEAQ (reference sequence). The CDR3 totals 14 residues.

The chain joins TRBV7-2 to TRBJ2-7; perhaps D is TRBD1 or TRBD2 (5 bases each). From germline, CDR1 is SGHTA and CDR2 FQGNSA. The CDR3 has 14 amino acids. V was pared by 5 bases and J by 5 bases, with 16 bases between. The CDR3 region is CASSDPGPPDEQYF. The CDR3 nucleotides are TGTGCCAGCAGCGACCCGGGACCCCCCGACGAGCAGTACTTC.

V usage is TRBV2 and J usage is TRBJ2-3; a possible D gene is TRBD2 (6 bases). This CDR3 spans 16 amino acids. Germline V lookup: CDR1 SNHLY, CDR2 FYNNEI. V was cut by 7 bases and J by 2 bases, with 19 bases left in between. CDR3 coding DNA: TGTGCCAGCAAAGGGATAGCGGTCACGATCACAGATACGCAGTATTTT. Translating it yields CASKGIAVTITDTQYF.

J is TRBJ2-1 and V is TRBV7-8, with TRBD2 identical over 10 bases. The germline V gene has CDR1 SGHVS and CDR2 FQNEAQ. The CDR3 loop spans 16 amino acids. V dropped 6 bases and J dropped 8; count of bases not matched to a gene: 13. CDR3 loop: CASRSPSGSSYDEQFF. The CDR3 DNA sequence: TGTGCCAGCAGATCCCCTAGCGGGAGTAGTTACGATGAGCAGTTCTTC. The whole variable domain, filled in from reference TRBV7-8 and TRBJ2-1, reads GAGVSQSPRYKVAKRGQDVALRCDPISGHVSLFWYQQALGQGPEFLTYFQNEAQLDKSGLPSDRFFAERPEGSVSTLKIQRTQQEDSAVYLCASRSPSGSSYDEQFFGPGTRLTVL.

V is TRBV18 and J is TRBJ1-4; the D is unclear. Germline V gives CDR1 KGHSH, CDR2 LQKENI. There are 13 residues in the CDR3. V was shortened by 3 bases and J by 7 bases, with 9 bases between the two germline ends. This chain's CDR3 is CASSPSGSEKLFF. The CDR3 DNA reads TGTGCCAGCTCACCGTCGGGCTCTGAAAAACTGTTTTTT.

The gene calls are TRBV27 and TRBJ2-5, with 8 nucleotides matching TRBD2. CDR1 MNHEY and CDR2 SMNVEV come from the germline V gene (reference sequence). J lost 2 bases, V lost 6 bases, and 5 bases had no gene match. This CDR3 contains 14 residues. The CDR3 is CASRRGAAQETQYF. DNA for the CDR3: TGTGCCAGCAGGCGGGGGGCCGCTCAAGAGACCCAGTACTTC.

The chain couples TRBV7-9 to TRBJ2-2; D remains unclear. CDR1 and CDR2 from the germline V gene are SEHNR and FQNEAQ (reference sequence). Trimming took off 2 bases at V and 4 bases at J, with 5 bases between the two ends. The CDR3 sequence is 13 residues long. CDR3 bases: TGTGCCAGCAGCTTAAAGGTCACCGGGGAGCTGTTTTTT. Translating it yields CASSLKVTGELFF.

This clonotype appeared a single time. The rearrangement joins TRBV29-1 to TRBJ2-1; D gene ambiguous. There are 14 residues in the CDR3. From germline, CDR1 is SQVTM and CDR2 ANQGSEA. Trimming took off 5 bases at V and 1 base at J, with 12 bases between the two ends. The CDR3 nucleotides are TGCAGCGTTCCCGGCCGCGTATCCTACAATGAGCAGTTCTTC. Amino acid sequence: CSVPGRVSYNEQFF.

This clonotype has only one observation. This chain joins TRBV27 and TRBJ2-7; 8 bases agree with TRBD2. This CDR3 contains 15 residues. The germline gives CDR1 MNHEY, CDR2 SMNVEV (reference sequence). Germline trimming cut 0 bases from V and 3 bases from J; bases unmatched to any gene: 4. The CDR3 region has the DNA TGTGCCAGCAGTTTATCGGCAGCGGGAGACTACGAGCAGTACTTC. The encoded protein is CASSLSAAGDYEQYF.

This clonotype has only one observation. The J gene is TRBJ2-7, the V gene TRBV10-3; 8 nucleotides match TRBD2. Trimming removed 3 bases from V and 3 bases from J; junction bases left unmatched: 1. Germline CDR1 ENHRY, CDR2 SYGVKD. The CDR3 contains 13 residues. The CDR3 protein is CAISETSGYEQYF. The CDR3 DNA is TGTGCCATCAGTGAAACTAGCGGCTACGAGCAGTACTTC.

This chain connects TRBV30 to TRBJ2-7, with D maybe TRBD2 (6 bases). The CDR3 extends over 15 amino acids. Germline lookup yields CDR1 GTSNPN and CDR2 SVGIG (reference sequence). V shed 3 bases and J shed 2 bases, with 17 bases lying between them. This CDR3 is CAWSLETGDPYEQYF. CDR3 DNA: TGTGCCTGGAGCCTAGAAACGGGAGATCCCTACGAGCAGTACTTC.

The chain couples TRBV7-2 to TRBJ2-1, with D possibly being TRBD2 (6 bases). Germline loops: CDR1 SGHTA, CDR2 FQGNSA. This CDR3 has 15 residues. With 1 base removed from V and 2 bases from J, the gap between germline ends came to 9 bases. CDR3 nucleotide sequence: TGTGCCAGCAGCTTAGGGCGGGGAGCCTACAATGAGCAGTTCTTC. Translated, it gives CASSLGRGAYNEQFF.

This chain links TRBV9 with TRBJ1-2; unclear D gene. This CDR3 comprises 16 residues. The V end was cut by 4 bases, the J end by 6 bases, with 22 bases between. Germline V gene data show CDR1 as SGDLS and CDR2 as YYNGEE. CDR3 amino acids: CASSPTIQASWNGYTF. The CDR3 DNA sequence: TGTGCCAGCAGCCCTACCATCCAGGCATCCTGGAATGGCTACACCTTC.

The chain has TRBV27 and TRBJ2-7; D may match TRBD1 or TRBD2 (5 bases each). V lost 6 bases and J 0 bases, leaving 15 bases between the germline ends. Germline CDR1 MNHEY, CDR2 SMNVEV (reference sequence). This CDR3 spans 15 amino acids. CDR3 nucleotides: TGTGCCAGCAGACCATTTGGGGGTAGCTCCTACGAGCAGTACTTC. This encodes CASRPFGGSSYEQYF.